One sample yielded the 14 T cell receptor beta chains listed below, sequenced in a study of vaccination and CD4 T cells after COVID-19. Treatment noted: roughly 11-day PBMC culture with coronavirus spike peptide pools or control peptides (ViraFEST assay). These receptors lack a known antigen. Cultured CD4+ T cell DNA underwent sequencing with the Oncomine TCR Beta short-read assay. Each CDR3 protein gets one entry after TCRdb re-called the PCR reads with MiXCR. The table records some 20,000 distinct CDR3 sequences, under 70% of them present only once. Sequenced sample: CD4+ T cells from blood, cultured in vitro. These receptor sequences come from a human donor who had recovered from COVID-19.

J is TRBJ1-6 and V is TRBV6-1; 10 bases map to TRBD1. Germline CDR1 reads MNHNS; CDR2 reads SASEGT. The CDR3 consists of 15 residues. V gave up 6 bases and J gave up 9 bases; unmatched junction bases: 8. CDR3: CASRKRGTGVSPLHF. CDR3 nucleotides: TGTGCCAGCAGGAAACGAGGGACAGGGGTTTCACCCCTCCACTTT.

The rearrangement joins TRBV20-1 to TRBJ1-5; D possibly corresponds to TRBD1 (6 bases). CDR1 is DFQATT and CDR2 is SNEGSKA in the germline V gene (reference sequence). The CDR3 loop spans 16 amino acids. Trimming left V 0 bases short and J 2 bases short, with 14 bases between. The CDR3 loop reads CSARDWGATRNQPQHF. The CDR3, as DNA: TGCAGTGCTAGAGATTGGGGGGCTACCCGCAATCAGCCCCAGCATTTT.

The V call is TRBV11-2, the J call TRBJ1-2, with D maybe TRBD1 (5 bases). Germline CDR1 reads SGHAT; CDR2 reads FQNNGV. This CDR3 is 13 amino acids long. V lost 6 bases, J lost 7 bases, and 15 bases lay in between. CDR3 nucleotide sequence: TGTGCCAGCAGAGCCAAGGGGTCGAGTGGCTACACCTTC. It codes for CASRAKGSSGYTF.

The chain is built from TRBV20-1 and TRBJ1-5, with 7 bases fitting TRBD1. J lost 2 bases, V lost 6 bases, and 7 bases had no gene match. Germline V lookup: CDR1 DFQATT, CDR2 SNEGSKA (reference sequence). This CDR3 spans 14 amino acids. The DNA of the CDR3 is TGCAGTGCCCGGACAGGTAGGGGCAATCAGCCCCAGCATTTT. Translation gives CSARTGRGNQPQHF.

The rearrangement links TRBV20-1 to TRBJ2-5; D remains unclear. The V gene's germline CDR1 is DFQATT and CDR2 SNEGSKA (reference sequence). Trimming stripped 6 bases from V and 4 bases from J, with 9 bases between. The CDR3 loop spans 11 amino acids. The CDR3 loop is CSAGRGETQYF. The CDR3 DNA is TGCAGTGCGGGTCGAGGAGAGACCCAGTACTTC.

The chain has TRBV27 and TRBJ2-7, with 14 bases lining up with TRBD2. With 6 bases clipped from V and 3 bases from J, the junction kept 7 bases outside the gene matches. The CDR3 sequence is 16 residues long. Germline V gives CDR1 MNHEY, CDR2 SMNVEV (reference sequence). The CDR3 protein is CASRRGLAGEGYEQYF. CDR3 nucleotides: TGTGCCAGCAGACGGGGACTAGCGGGAGAAGGCTACGAGCAGTACTTC.

The chain is built from TRBV20-1 and TRBJ2-3, with D perhaps matching TRBD2 (6 bases). This CDR3 is built from 13 residues. Looked up from germline, CDR1 is DFQATT and CDR2 is SNEGSKA (reference sequence). The V end lost 5 bases, the J end lost 3 bases, and 12 bases lay between the germline ends. CDR3 nucleotides: TGCAGTGCTCGGGAGCCCATTACAGATACGCAGTATTTT. It encodes CSAREPITDTQYF.

The chain couples TRBV6-1 to TRBJ2-7; TRBD1 matches 8 bases. Germline V gene data show CDR1 as MNHNS and CDR2 as SASEGT. The CDR3 is 13 amino acids. The V segment lost 5 bases and the J segment 2 bases; nucleotides outside the gene matches: 2. The CDR3: CASSPTGAYEQYF. The CDR3 DNA reads TGTGCCAGCAGTCCGACAGGGGCCTACGAGCAGTACTTC.

The gene calls are TRBV20-1 and TRBJ2-5; D not certain. Germline-derived CDR1 and CDR2 are DFQATT and SNEGSKA (reference sequence). The CDR3 contains 16 residues. V lost 1 base to trimming and J lost 2 bases, with 17 bases between them. CDR3 region: CSARGGVLAFQETQYF. The CDR3 DNA sequence: TGCAGTGCTAGAGGCGGAGTCTTAGCATTTCAAGAGACCCAGTACTTC.

The genes are TRBV27 and TRBJ1-2; 9 bases match TRBD1. CDR1 is MNHEY and CDR2 is SMNVEV in the germline V gene (reference sequence). This CDR3 has 15 residues. V lost 4 bases to trimming and J lost 4 bases; unmatched junction nucleotides: 7. CDR3 in amino acids: CASSYGTGLLYGYTF. CDR3 sequence (DNA): TGTGCCAGCAGTTACGGGACAGGGCTACTCTATGGCTACACCTTC.

This chain joins TRBV28 and TRBJ2-5, with 8 bases fitting TRBD2. Looked up from germline, CDR1 is MDHEN and CDR2 is SYDVKM. The CDR3 consists of 15 residues. The trim removed 5 bases at V and 7 bases at J, leaving 12 bases unmatched. CDR3 region: CASSLLGLAIRTQYF. CDR3 nucleotide sequence: TGTGCCAGCAGTCTATTAGGACTAGCTATAAGGACCCAGTACTTC.

This clonotype was counted between two and nine times. V gene TRBV7-2 combines with J gene TRBJ1-5; the D gene is possibly TRBD1 (5 bases). V was clipped by 5 bases and J by 1 base, with 18 bases between them. The germline V gene has CDR1 SGHTA and CDR2 FQGNSA. There are 17 residues in the CDR3. The CDR3: CASSPTRGEASNQPQHF. In DNA, the CDR3 is TGTGCCAGCAGCCCGACTCGAGGGGAGGCAAGCAATCAGCCCCAGCATTTT.

This clonotype was counted between two and nine times. This chain joins TRBV7-2 and TRBJ2-5; either TRBD1 or TRBD2 may supply D (6 bases each). The CDR3 is 14 amino acids. Trimming pared 5 bases from V and 7 bases from J, leaving 17 bases between. Germline CDR1 reads SGHTA; CDR2 reads FQGNSA. CDR3: CASSPGAFPGTQYF. In DNA form, the CDR3 reads TGTGCCAGCAGCCCGGGGGCCTTCCCGGGGACCCAGTACTTC.

The chain employs TRBV7-3 and TRBJ1-1; D gene ambiguous. V gave up 1 base and J gave up 0 bases, with 18 bases separating them. This CDR3 contains 18 residues. The germline V gene encodes CDR1 SGHTA and CDR2 FQGTGA. The CDR3 sequence is CASSLNAVAPSMNTEAFF. The CDR3 coding sequence is TGTGCCAGCAGCTTAAACGCTGTAGCCCCATCTATGAACACTGAAGCTTTCTTT.